A single sample gave rise to the 32 T cell receptor beta chains below, sequenced in a study of cytomegalovirus exposure and HLA in healthy donors. PCR primers comprised 60 Vbeta and 13 Jbeta primers. Produced via immunoSEQ multiplex PCR; TCRdb's table is partial and in-frame only. Of roughly 100,000 clones listed, approximately 66% are singletons. The sequenced sample consisted of PBMCs. These receptors originate from a woman between 45 and 60 years old in good health and CMV-seronegative.

In DNA, the CDR3 is TGTGCCAGCAGCTTAGTAGTCCTCCGGGATACCGGGGAGCTGTTTTTT. Amino acids: CASSLVVLRDTGELFF. J is TRBJ2-2 and V is TRBV7-2, with D perhaps TRBD2 (5 bases). This CDR3 has 16 amino acids. Germline CDR1 reads SGHTA; CDR2 reads FQGNSA. V lost 1 base and J lost 5, with 14 bases in between.

This chain joins TRBV7-2 and TRBJ2-7, with a tentative D call TRBD2 (7 bases). The CDR3 consists of 15 residues. Germline CDR1 is SGHTA and CDR2 is FQGNSA. The V gene lost 3 bases and the J gene lost 4 bases, with 16 bases spanning the gap. The CDR3 DNA reads as TGTGCCAGCAGCTTTGGGGGGGGCGTCTGGTACGAGCAGTACTTC. Its protein is CASSFGGGVWYEQYF.

This clone has just one count. V gene TRBV30 combines with J gene TRBJ2-5; unclear D gene. V was cut by 5 bases and J by 1 base, with 11 bases left in between. The CDR3 is made up of 13 amino acids. Per the germline V gene, CDR1 is GTSNPN and CDR2 is SVGIG (reference sequence). CDR3 protein: CAWGFGPQETQYF. CDR3 nucleotides: TGTGCCTGGGGCTTTGGTCCCCAAGAGACCCAGTACTTC.

This clone has only one observation. This chain links TRBV14 with TRBJ2-5; TRBD2 might be the D (5 bases). This CDR3 spans 15 amino acids. Germline V gene lookup returns CDR1 SGHDN and CDR2 FVKESK. Between the trimmed V and J ends, which lost 1 base and 4 bases, there was a span of 13 bases. The CDR3 sequence: CASSQGRSAGETQYF. In nucleotides, the CDR3 is TGTGCCAGCAGCCAAGGTAGAAGCGCGGGAGAGACCCAGTACTTC.

This clone was counted only a few times. J is TRBJ2-2 and V is TRBV11-2; D gene unclear. Germline lookup yields CDR1 SGHAT and CDR2 FQNNGV. The V end was cut by 4 bases, the J end by 0 bases, with 15 bases between. The CDR3 has 17 amino acids. The CDR3 region has the DNA TGTGCCAGCAGCTCAATGTCGCGTTCGGCGAACACCGGGGAGCTGTTTTTT. Residues: CASSSMSRSANTGELFF.

The chain employs TRBV5-1 and TRBJ2-1; the match to TRBD2 covers 10 bases. This CDR3 is 16 amino acids long. Germline V gene data show CDR1 as SGHRS and CDR2 as YFSETQ. The V and J ends lost 1 base and 5 bases, in that order; junction bases with no gene match: 6. CDR3 coding DNA: TGCGCCAGCAGCTTGTCGGCTAGCGGGGGAAACAATGAGCAGTTCTTC. Its protein is CASSLSASGGNNEQFF. Drawing the rest from reference TRBV5-1 and TRBJ2-1, the complete variable domain is KAGVTQTPRYLIKTRGQQVTLSCSPISGHRSVSWYQQTPGQGLQFLFEYFSETQRNKGNFPGRFSGRQFSNSRSEMNVSTLELGDSALYLCASSLSASGGNNEQFFGPGTRLTVL.

This chain uses TRBV5-6 with TRBJ2-5; no clear D gene. V lost 0 bases and J 8 bases, leaving 5 bases between the germline ends. CDR1 and CDR2 (germline): SGHDT, YYEEEE. The CDR3 has 11 residues. In DNA form, the CDR3 reads TGTGCCAGCAGCTTGGCGAGTACCCAGTACTTC. Translating it yields CASSLASTQYF.

This rearrangement joins TRBV9 to TRBJ1-3; tentatively, D is TRBD1 (5 bases). The CDR3 loop spans 15 amino acids. Germline CDR1 is SGDLS and CDR2 is YYNGEE. Trimming took off 4 bases at V and 1 base at J, with 12 bases between the two ends. Here the CDR3 DNA reads TGTGCCAGCAGCCCCCGAACAGGATCTGGAAACACCATATATTTT. It codes for CASSPRTGSGNTIYF.

The gene calls are TRBV11-3 and TRBJ1-1; D may be TRBD1 (5 bases). V lost 4 bases to trimming and J lost 8 bases, with 14 bases between them. CDR3 length: 13 residues. In germline, CDR1 is SGHNT, CDR2 YENEEA. The CDR3 DNA reads TGTGCCAGCAGCTCCCCTAGAACAGGAGAAGCTTTCTTT. This codes for CASSSPRTGEAFF.

This clone has more than one count but fewer than ten. This CDR3 reads CASSLARRVNYEQYF. Written as DNA, the CDR3 is TGTGCCAGCAGCTTAGCGCGCCGAGTTAACTACGAGCAGTACTTC. This chain connects TRBV7-9 to TRBJ2-7; D remains ambiguous. The CDR3 consists of 15 residues. V lost 0 bases and J 3 bases, leaving 12 bases between the germline ends. Germline V gene sequence: CDR1 SEHNR, CDR2 FQNEAQ (reference sequence).

This chain links TRBV11-2 with TRBJ2-1; D remains unclear. The CDR3 runs to 14 residues. The V end was cut by 5 bases, the J end by 0 bases, with 8 bases between. CDR1 and CDR2 (germline): SGHAT, FQNNGV. CDR3 region: CASSTLSSYNEQFF. CDR3 coding DNA: TGTGCCAGCAGCACGCTAAGCTCCTACAATGAGCAGTTCTTC.

The chain recombines TRBV5-4 with TRBJ2-1; 8 bases match TRBD2. The CDR3 spans 16 residues. Germline trimming cut 7 bases from V and 7 bases from J; bases unmatched to any gene: 16. Germline V gene data show CDR1 as SGHNT and CDR2 as YYREEE (reference sequence). The CDR3 bases are TGTGCCAGCTTTCGGGGAGCGGGAGAGGCGTATAATGAGCAGTTCTTC. Translating gives CASFRGAGEAYNEQFF.

The chain joins TRBV7-6 to TRBJ2-2; D gene unclear. The V end lost 8 bases, the J end lost 0 bases, and 10 bases lay between the germline ends. The CDR3 is 14 amino acids. Germline assignment: CDR1 SGHVS and CDR2 FNYEAQ. The CDR3 coding sequence is TGTGCCAGCTGCTATGGAGCGAACACCGGGGAGCTGTTTTTT. Translated, it gives CASCYGANTGELFF.

V and J are TRBV28 and TRBJ2-2, with a possible D match to TRBD2 (6 bases). V was shortened by 6 bases and J by 2 bases, with 16 bases between the two germline ends. CDR3 length: 16 residues. CDR1 and CDR2 (germline): MDHEN, SYDVKM. This CDR3 is CASRLRDSSNTGELFF. For the CDR3, the DNA is TGTGCCAGCAGACTTCGGGACTCAAGTAACACCGGGGAGCTGTTTTTT.

J is TRBJ2-3 and V is TRBV15, with 9 bases lining up with TRBD1. CDR1 is LNHNV and CDR2 is YYDKDF in the germline V gene (reference sequence). V was clipped by 5 bases and J by 6 bases; unmatched bases: 15. The CDR3 is made up of 17 amino acids. The DNA of the CDR3 is TGTGCCACCAGCTCCCGTCTTACAGGGGGCTCAGCTGATACGCAGTATTTT. As protein: CATSSRLTGGSADTQYF. Full variable domain (missing parts from reference TRBV15 and TRBJ2-3): DAMVIQNPRYQVTQFGKPVTLSCSQTLNHNVMYWYQQKSSQAPKLLFHYYDKDFNNEADTPDNFQSRRPNTSFCFLDIRSPGLGDTAMYLCATSSRLTGGSADTQYFGPGTRLTVL.

The chain is built from TRBV5-4 and TRBJ2-5, with TRBD2 matching over 7 bases. With 4 bases clipped from V and 3 bases from J, the junction kept 12 bases outside the gene matches. The CDR3 is 16 residues long. Germline lookup yields CDR1 SGHNT and CDR2 YYREEE (reference sequence). The CDR3 loop reads CASSLYAASGEETQYF. The CDR3 nucleotides read TGTGCCAGCAGCCTATACGCCGCGAGCGGGGAAGAGACCCAGTACTTC.

This chain links TRBV18 with TRBJ2-1, with D perhaps matching TRBD2 (5 bases). Trimming removed 6 bases at V and 14 bases at J, with 14 bases between. Germline CDR1 reads KGHSH; CDR2 reads LQKENI. This CDR3 has 11 amino acids. DNA of the CDR3: TGTGCCAGCTCCGATGATGTGCGGGAGTTCTTC. Translating gives CASSDDVREFF. The variable domain in full, completed from reference TRBV18 and TRBJ2-1, reads NAGVMQNPRHLVRRRGQEARLRCSPMKGHSHVYWYRQLPEEGLKFMVYLQKENIIDESGMPKERFSAEFPKEGPSILRIQQVVRGDSAAYFCASSDDVREFFGPGTRLTVL.

The rearrangement links TRBV5-1 to TRBJ1-2; 11 bases are a match to TRBD1. The CDR3 consists of 14 residues. Looked up from germline, CDR1 is SGHRS and CDR2 is YFSETQ. Losses at the gene ends were 7 bases for V and 5 bases for J; bases not matched to a gene: 7. The CDR3 is CASRIGQGAYGYTF. CDR3 in DNA: TGCGCCAGCCGCATAGGACAGGGGGCTTATGGCTACACCTTC.

The genes are TRBV5-1 and TRBJ2-1; 7 nucleotides match TRBD2. The trim removed 0 bases at V and 6 bases at J, leaving 9 bases unmatched. Germline CDR1 SGHRS, CDR2 YFSETQ. The CDR3 has 16 residues. CDR3 sequence (DNA): TGCGCCAGCAGCTTGGAGGGACTAAAATTAGTCAATGAGCAGTTCTTC. Amino acids: CASSLEGLKLVNEQFF.

The chain is built from TRBV7-9 and TRBJ1-4, with D perhaps TRBD1 (6 bases). Germline V gene data show CDR1 as SEHNR and CDR2 as FQNEAQ (reference sequence). Trimming shortened V by 5 bases and J by 0 bases, and 16 bases separated the two germline ends. The CDR3 has 17 amino acids. As DNA, the CDR3 is TGTGCCAGCAGCCCTCGACAGGATACCGCAACTAATGAAAAACTGTTTTTT. Its protein product is CASSPRQDTATNEKLFF.

This chain links TRBV6-6 with TRBJ2-3, with a possible D match to TRBD2 (6 bases). The CDR3 contains 15 residues. Germline values: CDR1 MNHNY, CDR2 SVGAGI (reference sequence). The germline V and J ends were trimmed by 7 bases and 0 bases, with 14 bases remaining between them. The CDR3 sequence: CASTRSSGSTDTQYF. The DNA of the CDR3 is TGTGCCAGCACCCGGTCAAGCGGGAGCACAGATACGCAGTATTTT.

The DNA for the CDR3 is TGCGCCAGCAGCCAAGTAGGCCGGGACAGGGGACAGCCCCAGCATTTT. Its protein product is CASSQVGRDRGQPQHF. This chain connects TRBV4-1 to TRBJ1-5; the match to TRBD1 covers 10 bases. Looked up from germline, CDR1 is MGHRA and CDR2 is YSYEKL. V dropped 1 base and J dropped 7; count of bases not matched to a gene: 7. This CDR3 contains 16 residues.

The chain carries TRBV6-6 and TRBJ1-1, with a weak D call TRBD1 (5 bases). V lost 10 bases and J 0 bases, leaving 12 bases between the germline ends. CDR1 and CDR2 from the germline V gene are MNHNY and SVGAGI (reference sequence). The CDR3 covers 13 residues. CDR3 sequence: CATGRQMNTEAFF. In DNA, the CDR3 is TGTGCCACCGGACGACAGATGAACACTGAAGCTTTCTTT.

The chain carries TRBV5-4 and TRBJ2-1; 10 bases agree with TRBD2. The J segment lost 4 bases and the V segment lost 3 bases, leaving 4 bases of the junction unmatched. Germline lookup yields CDR1 SGHNT and CDR2 YYREEE (reference sequence). This CDR3 contains 15 residues. CDR3 DNA: TGTGCCAGCAGCTCTGGGACTAGCGCTTACAATGAGCAGTTCTTC. This sequence encodes CASSSGTSAYNEQFF.

The chain combines TRBV28 with TRBJ1-4; maybe TRBD1 (6 bases). CDR1 and CDR2 (germline): MDHEN, SYDVKM. CDR3 length: 15 residues. V dropped 5 bases and J dropped 8 bases, with 18 bases sitting between them. The CDR3 coding sequence is TGTGCCAGCAGTGAACCCCGGGACACCGGAGAAAAACTGTTTTTT. Translating it yields CASSEPRDTGEKLFF.

This chain links TRBV11-2 with TRBJ2-3; 12 bases map to TRBD2. Trimming at V came to 6 bases and at J to 2 bases, leaving 9 bases not matched to a gene. The CDR3 contains 17 residues. Germline lookup yields CDR1 SGHAT and CDR2 FQNNGV. The CDR3 reads CASSSTSGGPITDTQYF. The DNA of the CDR3 is TGTGCCAGCAGTTCAACTAGCGGGGGGCCGATCACAGATACGCAGTATTTT.

This chain uses TRBV25-1 with TRBJ2-7; TRBD2 is a possible D gene (5 bases). The V and J ends lost 2 bases and 0 bases respectively, with 11 bases between them. Germline lookup yields CDR1 MGHDK and CDR2 SYGVNS. The CDR3 has 15 amino acids. The CDR3 spells CASSEVGSPSYEQYF. CDR3 coding DNA: TGTGCCAGCAGTGAAGTAGGGAGTCCCTCCTACGAGCAGTACTTC.

This clone occurred a few times. This chain links TRBV5-1 with TRBJ1-2; 8 bases match TRBD1. The CDR3 has 16 residues. Losses at the gene ends were 0 bases for V and 3 bases for J; bases not matched to a gene: 7. The germline CDR1 and CDR2 sequences are SGHRS and YFSETQ. The CDR3 loop reads CASSLGGTGGDYGYTF. DNA for the CDR3: TGCGCCAGCAGCTTGGGGGGAACAGGGGGGGACTATGGCTACACCTTC.

This clone was found once. The CDR3 spells CASSPTGGNEKLFF. The CDR3 region has the DNA TGTGCCAGCAGCCCGACAGGGGGGAATGAAAAACTGTTTTTT. This chain uses TRBV6-1 with TRBJ1-4, with 9 bases aligning to TRBD1. Trimming cost V 6 bases and J 5 bases; bases outside gene matches: 4. CDR1 is MNHNS and CDR2 is SASEGT in the germline V gene. CDR3 length: 14 residues.

The chain employs TRBV29-1 and TRBJ2-7; 7 positions agree with TRBD1. Germline assignment: CDR1 SQVTM and CDR2 ANQGSEA. V gave up 4 bases and J gave up 1 base; unmatched junction bases: 7. The CDR3 has 14 residues. CDR3 residues: CSVVGGQESYEQYF. CDR3 in DNA: TGCAGCGTTGTAGGGGGCCAGGAGTCCTACGAGCAGTACTTC.

The genes are TRBV30 and TRBJ1-1; TRBD1 agrees at 8 bases. CDR3 length equals 11 residues. Looked up from germline, CDR1 is GTSNPN and CDR2 is SVGIG (reference sequence). The V segment lost 7 bases and the J segment 8 bases; nucleotides outside the gene matches: 6. The CDR3 here is CASDQGAEAFF. For the CDR3, the DNA is TGTGCCTCGGATCAGGGGGCCGAAGCTTTCTTT.

This chain connects TRBV18 to TRBJ2-1; 10 bases fit TRBD2. Germline CDR1 KGHSH, CDR2 LQKENI. CDR3 size: 15 residues. The V and J ends lost 6 bases and 6 bases, in that order; junction bases with no gene match: 8. The CDR3 loop is CASSLASGSVNEQFF. In DNA form, the CDR3 reads TGTGCCAGCTCGTTGGCTAGCGGGAGTGTCAATGAGCAGTTCTTC.